Listed here are 2 T cell receptor beta chains from one sample, sequenced in a study of blood T cell repertoires in COVID-19. Clones were sequenced by immunoSEQ multiplex PCR, and TCRdb holds only the in-frame ones, with some missing. The table records roughly 160,000 clones, roughly 83% of them present only once. Sequenced material: peripheral blood. Receptors originate from a woman aged 60 to 75 with acute or convalescent COVID-19.

This CDR3 is CASSEVWGGKETQYF. CDR3 sequence (DNA): TGTGCCAGCAGTGAAGTATGGGGGGGGAAAGAGACCCAGTACTTC. This chain uses TRBV2 with TRBJ2-5; 7 positions agree with TRBD2. Trimming took 1 base from V and 3 from J; bases not matched to a gene: 5. The CDR3 extends over 15 amino acids. From germline, CDR1 is SNHLY and CDR2 FYNNEI. The full variable domain, its missing parts supplied by reference TRBV2 and TRBJ2-5, is EPEVTQTPSHQVTQMGQEVILRCVPISNHLYFYWYRQILGQKVEFLVSFYNNEISEKSEIFDDQFSVERPDGSNFTLKIRSTKLEDSAMYFCASSEVWGGKETQYFGPGTRLLVL.

DNA of the CDR3: TGTGCCAGCAGTTACTCGATACGGGGAGCCTACGAGCAGTACTTC. Translated, it gives CASSYSIRGAYEQYF. The rearrangement links TRBV6-2 or TRBV6-3 to TRBJ2-7; TRBD2 might be the D (5 bases). Germline CDR1 is MNHEY and CDR2 is SVGEGT. V lost 0 bases and J lost 2, with 11 bases in between. The CDR3 runs to 15 residues.